The 32 T cell receptor beta chains in this list originate from one sample, sequenced in a study of beta chain features in type 1 diabetes. Investigators reverse transcribed all isolated RNA, so they sequenced expressed TCRB transcripts. Assay used: immunoSEQ multiplex PCR; TCRdb lists only in-frame clones, some missing. Of some 150,000 clones in the sample, about 10% were seen once. The sample was naive CD4+ T cells from blood. Source of these receptors: a young man in good health.

V gene TRBV4-2 combines with J gene TRBJ1-1, with D possibly matching TRBD1 (5 bases). CDR1 LGHNA and CDR2 YNFKEQ come from the germline V gene. This CDR3 has 16 amino acids. V lost 0 bases and J 4 bases, leaving 15 bases between the germline ends. The CDR3 DNA reads TGTGCCAGCAGCCAAGATCTTCGGCCAGGGTTCACTGAAGCTTTCTTT. Translating it yields CASSQDLRPGFTEAFF.

This clone was detected only a few times. The rearrangement uses TRBV7-7 and TRBJ2-2; 7 nucleotides line up with TRBD1. The CDR3 extends over 14 amino acids. V was clipped by 4 bases and J by 6 bases; unmatched bases: 5. From germline, CDR1 is SSHAT and CDR2 FNYEAQ (reference sequence). CDR3 residues: CASSSGQAAGELFF. CDR3 nucleotide sequence: TGTGCCAGCAGCTCCGGACAGGCTGCCGGGGAGCTGTTTTTT.

This clone turned up a few times. Other nucleotide sequences in the sample specify the same CDR3. This chain joins TRBV30 and TRBJ2-5; TRBD2 aligns across 15 bases. The germline gives CDR1 GTSNPN, CDR2 SVGIG (reference sequence). The ends lost 2 bases at V and 2 bases at J; junction bases unmatched: 3. CDR3 length equals 16 residues. Here the CDR3 DNA reads TGTGCCTGGAGTCCAGGACTAGCGGGGGGGCAAGAGACCCAGTACTTC. Protein product: CAWSPGLAGGQETQYF.

V usage is TRBV19 and J usage is TRBJ1-1; 8 bases agree with TRBD1. Trimming cost V 4 bases and J 4 bases; bases outside gene matches: 5. The CDR3 has 14 residues. Germline V gene data show CDR1 as LNHDA and CDR2 as SQIVND (reference sequence). The CDR3 is CASSTRQGFTEAFF. CDR3 sequence (DNA): TGTGCCAGTAGTACAAGACAGGGGTTCACTGAAGCTTTCTTT. Drawing the rest from reference TRBV19 and TRBJ1-1, the complete variable domain is DGGITQSPKYLFRKEGQNVTLSCEQNLNHDAMYWYRQDPGQGLRLIYYSQIVNDFQKGDIAEGYSVSREKKESFPLTVTSAQKNPTAFYLCASSTRQGFTEAFFGQGTRLTVV.

This clone has just a few counts. The V gene is TRBV7-2, the J gene TRBJ2-5; 8 bases match TRBD2. Looked up from germline, CDR1 is SGHTA and CDR2 is FQGNSA. The CDR3 is 14 residues long. V lost 3 bases, J lost 2 bases, and 2 bases stayed unmatched. CDR3 in DNA: TGTGCCAGCAGCTTCCGGGGGGGGCAAGAGACCCAGTACTTC. Its translation: CASSFRGGQETQYF. Supplemented by reference TRBV7-2 and TRBJ2-5, the full variable domain reads GAGVSQSPSNKVTEKGKDVELRCDPISGHTALYWYRQSLGQGLEFLIYFQGNSAPDKSGLPSDRFSAERTGGSVSTLTIQRTQQEDSAVYLCASSFRGGQETQYFGPGTRLLVL.

This chain links TRBV6-4 with TRBJ2-3; D call uncertain. Germline CDR1 is MRHNA and CDR2 is SNTAGT. V was cut by 0 bases and J by 7 bases, with 8 bases left in between. This CDR3 comprises 13 residues. The CDR3 DNA sequence: TGTGCCAGCAGTGACTCGAATCTAAATACGCAGTATTTT. It yields the protein CASSDSNLNTQYF.

In its sample, this clone was seen a few times. The chain is built from TRBV7-9 and TRBJ2-3; D gene unclear. CDR1 and CDR2 from the germline V gene are SEHNR and FQNEAQ (reference sequence). Trimming removed 2 bases at V and 4 bases at J, with 13 bases between. This CDR3 has 15 amino acids. CDR3 nucleotides: TGTGCCAGCAGCTTATCTCGGGTAGCTCCAGATACGCAGTATTTT. Its protein product is CASSLSRVAPDTQYF.

There are a few counts of this clone. This chain joins TRBV5-1 and TRBJ2-1, with TRBD2 matching over 13 bases. The CDR3 spans 18 residues. Trimming cost V 6 bases and J 6 bases; bases outside gene matches: 15. The germline CDR1 and CDR2 sequences are SGHRS and YFSETQ. CDR3 sequence reads: CASTLRTSGGASSNEQFF. CDR3 in DNA: TGCGCCAGCACCTTAAGAACTAGCGGGGGGGCTTCCAGCAATGAGCAGTTCTTC.

The chain carries TRBV11-2 and TRBJ2-7; 11 bases are shared with TRBD2. From germline, CDR1 is SGHAT and CDR2 FQNNGV. Trimming at V came to 4 bases and at J to 3 bases, leaving 11 bases not matched to a gene. There are 17 residues in the CDR3. In DNA, the CDR3 is TGTGCCAGCAGCTATAGGCCCCTAGCGGGGGGAAACTACGAGCAGTACTTC. Translated: CASSYRPLAGGNYEQYF.

The genes are TRBV4-1 and TRBJ2-7, with D possibly matching TRBD1 (6 bases). V was pared by 0 bases and J by 4 bases, with 13 bases between. Germline values: CDR1 MGHRA, CDR2 YSYEKL. This CDR3 spans 15 amino acids. CDR3 nucleotide sequence: TGCGCCAGCAGCCAAGACGAGGACAGCTCTTACGAGCAGTACTTC. It is translated as CASSQDEDSSYEQYF.

The J gene is TRBJ2-2, the V gene TRBV9; 15 bases fit TRBD2. The V and J ends lost 3 bases and 3 bases, in that order; junction bases with no gene match: 3. The CDR3 contains 17 residues. From germline, CDR1 is SGDLS and CDR2 YYNGEE. CDR3: CASSAGLAGGYTGELFF. The CDR3, as DNA: TGTGCCAGCAGCGCGGGACTAGCGGGGGGATACACCGGGGAGCTGTTTTTT.

This clone was detected a few times. The chain links TRBV30 to TRBJ1-2; unclear D gene. The CDR3 consists of 12 residues. Germline V CDR1 and CDR2: GTSNPN, SVGIG (reference sequence). The ends were cut back, 0 bases at V and 5 bases at J, with 7 bases in the middle. CDR3 sequence: CAWSVAIYGYTF. For the CDR3, the DNA is TGTGCCTGGAGTGTAGCCATTTATGGCTACACCTTC.

The J gene is TRBJ2-2, the V gene TRBV18, with no clear D. This CDR3 has 15 amino acids. Germline assignment: CDR1 KGHSH and CDR2 LQKENI. The V end was cut by 4 bases, the J end by 0 bases, with 9 bases between. Here the CDR3 DNA reads TGTGCCAGCTCACTCTTGCCGGCGAACACCGGGGAGCTGTTTTTT. As protein: CASSLLPANTGELFF.

The rearrangement joins TRBV9 to TRBJ2-3; 9 positions agree with TRBD1. The J segment lost 0 bases and the V segment lost 3 bases, leaving 5 bases of the junction unmatched. CDR1 is SGDLS, CDR2 YYNGEE, per germline. The CDR3 consists of 16 residues. DNA for the CDR3: TGTGCCAGCAGCGCCGGACAGGGGCTTAGCACAGATACGCAGTATTTT. Its translation is CASSAGQGLSTDTQYF.

The genes are TRBV4-1 and TRBJ2-4, with 7 bases identical to TRBD2. Unmatched junction bases numbered 17, after V lost 5 bases and J lost 7 bases. The CDR3 sequence is 17 residues long. Germline V gene data show CDR1 as MGHRA and CDR2 as YSYEKL. In DNA form, the CDR3 reads TGCGCCAGCAGCACTTTCTCGGGAACCGGGGGGAGCAACATTCAGTACTTC. Encoded protein: CASSTFSGTGGSNIQYF.

This clone was observed a handful of times. The rearrangement uses TRBV7-2 and TRBJ2-3, with 9 positions matching TRBD2. Germline V gene data show CDR1 as SGHTA and CDR2 as FQGNSA. This CDR3 has 15 amino acids. J was trimmed by 6 bases and V by 1 base; bases with no gene match: 5. This CDR3 reads CASSLGAGGSDTQYF. The CDR3 coding sequence is TGTGCCAGCAGCTTAGGAGCGGGGGGATCGGATACGCAGTATTTT. Full variable domain (missing parts from reference TRBV7-2 and TRBJ2-3): GAGVSQSPSNKVTEKGKDVELRCDPISGHTALYWYRQSLGQGLEFLIYFQGNSAPDKSGLPSDRFSAERTGGSVSTLTIQRTQQEDSAVYLCASSLGAGGSDTQYFGPGTRLTVL.

The DNA for the CDR3 is TGTGCCAGCAGTGAGAGGCCGGCTAATTCCTACAATGAGCAGTTCTTC. Translation gives CASSERPANSYNEQFF. The chain recombines TRBV6-1 with TRBJ2-1; D is ambiguous. The CDR3 is made up of 16 amino acids. V was trimmed by 3 bases and J by 1 base, leaving 13 bases between them. Germline-derived CDR1 and CDR2 are MNHNS and SASEGT.

The sample holds a few counts of this clone. The genes are TRBV6-6 and TRBJ2-7, with TRBD1 matching 10 bases. Germline assignment: CDR1 MNHNY and CDR2 SVGAGI (reference sequence). Trimming at V came to 7 bases and at J to 5 bases, leaving 8 bases not matched to a gene. This CDR3 contains 14 residues. CDR3 in DNA: TGTGCCAGCACCTACCGGGACAGGGGTAACGAGCAGTACTTC. This encodes CASTYRDRGNEQYF.

The chain combines TRBV18 with TRBJ2-2; 8 bases are a match to TRBD1. Per germline, CDR1 KGHSH and CDR2 LQKENI. The CDR3 consists of 16 residues. Trimming took 3 bases from V and 1 from J; bases not matched to a gene: 4. The CDR3 coding sequence is TGTGCCAGCTCACCTCAGGGGGCGGTGAACACCGGGGAGCTGTTTTTT. It specifies CASSPQGAVNTGELFF. Together with reference TRBV18 and TRBJ2-2, the CDR3 gives the full variable domain: NAGVMQNPRHLVRRRGQEARLRCSPMKGHSHVYWYRQLPEEGLKFMVYLQKENIIDESGMPKERFSAEFPKEGPSILRIQQVVRGDSAAYFCASSPQGAVNTGELFFGEGSRLTVL.

V and J are TRBV19 and TRBJ1-5; D remains unclear. The CDR3 sequence is 12 residues long. The germline V gene has CDR1 LNHDA and CDR2 SQIVND (reference sequence). Trimming cost V 5 bases and J 5 bases, with 7 bases left between them. The CDR3 here is CASSPTDQPQHF. CDR3 bases: TGTGCCAGTAGTCCCACGGATCAGCCCCAGCATTTT.

This clone was recorded many times. The chain is built from TRBV14 and TRBJ2-7; 8 bases align to TRBD1. There are 15 residues in the CDR3. CDR1 SGHDN and CDR2 FVKESK come from the germline V gene. Trimming took 5 bases from V and 2 from J; bases not matched to a gene: 8. CDR3 protein: CASSSSGTGPYEQYF. In DNA, the CDR3 is TGTGCCAGCAGCAGTTCCGGGACAGGCCCCTACGAGCAGTACTTC.

V and J are TRBV4-1 and TRBJ2-7; tentative D call: TRBD2 (5 bases). This CDR3 comprises 15 residues. CDR1 and CDR2 (germline): MGHRA, YSYEKL. V dropped 1 base and J dropped 0 bases, with 10 bases sitting between them. CDR3 DNA sequence: TGCGCCAGCAGCCAAGTAAGAGGGTTCTCCTACGAGCAGTACTTC. It specifies CASSQVRGFSYEQYF.

The chain employs TRBV6-6 and TRBJ2-7, with 9 nucleotides matching TRBD1. Trimming cost V 5 bases and J 5 bases; bases outside gene matches: 10. In germline, CDR1 is MNHNY, CDR2 SVGAGI (reference sequence). CDR3 length: 15 residues. The CDR3 loop is CASSRPITGGHEQYF. In DNA, the CDR3 is TGTGCCAGCAGTCGGCCGATAACAGGGGGCCACGAGCAGTACTTC.

This clone was found a few times. V and J are TRBV7-2 and TRBJ2-7; 8 positions match TRBD2. The CDR3 spans 14 residues. CDR1 and CDR2 from the germline V gene are SGHTA and FQGNSA. The V segment lost 5 bases and the J segment 7 bases; nucleotides outside the gene matches: 10. CDR3 residues: CASSVTGTREEQYF. CDR3 in DNA: TGTGCCAGCAGCGTTACCGGGACTAGAGAGGAGCAGTACTTC.

This clone was detected only a few times. The chain combines TRBV2 with TRBJ2-3; 10 bases agree with TRBD2. Per the germline V gene, CDR1 is SNHLY and CDR2 is FYNNEI. After removal of 10 bases from V and 1 base from J, the junction contained 2 bases not matched to a gene. This CDR3 has 13 residues. The CDR3 nucleotides are TGTGCCATTGGACTAGCGGGCACAGATACGCAGTATTTT. It encodes CAIGLAGTDTQYF.

This clone appeared many times. The rearrangement links TRBV6-6 to TRBJ2-4; 8 nucleotides line up with TRBD1. CDR3 size: 15 residues. Unmatched junction bases numbered 3, after V lost 5 bases and J lost 0 bases. The germline CDR1 and CDR2 sequences are MNHNY and SVGAGI (reference sequence). In nucleotides, the CDR3 is TGTGCCAGCAGTACAGGGGGATCAGCCAAAAACATTCAGTACTTC. It yields the protein CASSTGGSAKNIQYF.

This clone came up a few times. This rearrangement joins TRBV4-3 to TRBJ2-1; the match to TRBD2 covers 10 bases. Germline CDR1 LGHNA, CDR2 YSLEER. The CDR3 is 18 amino acids. Germline trimming cut 0 bases from V and 0 bases from J; bases unmatched to any gene: 5. The CDR3 is CASSQDLASGGSYNEQFF. CDR3 DNA sequence: TGCGCCAGCAGCCAAGATCTTGCTAGCGGGGGCTCCTACAATGAGCAGTTCTTC.

The chain employs TRBV10-3 and TRBJ2-7; TRBD1 aligns across 10 bases. CDR3 size: 14 residues. J was trimmed by 2 bases and V by 11 bases; bases with no gene match: 9. Germline V gene data show CDR1 as ENHRY and CDR2 as SYGVKD. As DNA, the CDR3 is TGTGCCGCTGAAACCGGGACAGGGGCCTACGAGCAGTACTTC. Its protein is CAAETGTGAYEQYF.

This chain connects TRBV19 to TRBJ1-1; D is ambiguous. The CDR3 length is 13 residues. CDR1 LNHDA and CDR2 SQIVND come from the germline V gene (reference sequence). Trimming stripped 4 bases from V and 3 bases from J, with 9 bases between. The DNA of the CDR3 is TGTGCCAGTAGTAACGGGAGGTACACTGAAGCTTTCTTT. Amino acids: CASSNGRYTEAFF. The full variable domain, with the rest looked up from reference TRBV19 and TRBJ1-1, is DGGITQSPKYLFRKEGQNVTLSCEQNLNHDAMYWYRQDPGQGLRLIYYSQIVNDFQKGDIAEGYSVSREKKESFPLTVTSAQKNPTAFYLCASSNGRYTEAFFGQGTRLTVV.

The chain couples TRBV5-6 to TRBJ1-5; D is perhaps TRBD1 (5 bases). V shed 4 bases and J shed 2 bases, with 13 bases lying between them. Germline V gene data show CDR1 as SGHDT and CDR2 as YYEEEE. The CDR3 covers 15 residues. The DNA for the CDR3 is TGTGCCAGCAGCCGCGGGGGGTCAGGCAATCAGCCCCAGCATTTT. This codes for CASSRGGSGNQPQHF.

This clone was detected a few times. The chain couples TRBV18 to TRBJ2-5; TRBD2 agrees at 7 bases. Germline lookup yields CDR1 KGHSH and CDR2 LQKENI. This CDR3 region has 15 residues. Unmatched junction bases numbered 6, after V lost 3 bases and J lost 2 bases. The CDR3 sequence is CASSPRAGEQETQYF. The CDR3 DNA reads as TGTGCCAGCTCACCCCGCGCGGGGGAACAAGAGACCCAGTACTTC.

DNA for the CDR3: TGTGCCAGCAGCCCACTAGCGGGGTTCGAGCAGTACTTC. It is translated as CASSPLAGFEQYF. This chain joins TRBV7-9 and TRBJ2-7; 10 bases agree with TRBD2. The CDR3 is 13 amino acids. CDR1 is SEHNR and CDR2 is FQNEAQ in the germline V gene (reference sequence). J gave up 6 bases and V 5 bases, and 4 bases lay outside the gene matches.